This T cell receptor (beta chain) appears in the sequencing data of a study of cytomegalovirus exposure and HLA in healthy donors. Notes on the study in general: Immune exposure data for these donors was limited to CMV serostatus. One cluster of highly shared sequence variants probably arose as a sequencing artifact. The authors enumerated over 150 TCR beta chains as linked to cytomegalovirus.

In nominal health when sampled, donors likely had unrecorded immune exposures nonetheless. With regard to this clone: Its specificity is not known.

The trim removed 8 bases at V and 2 bases at J, leaving 3 bases unmatched. The CDR3 consists of 13 residues. In germline, CDR1 is LNHNV, CDR2 YYDKDF (reference sequence). Use of 60 Vbeta and 13 Jbeta primers characterized the PCR. Generated by immunoSEQ multiplex PCR, the TCRdb table keeps only in-frame clones and is missing some. The sample has some 160,000 clones, around 80% seen once; the top ten hold 8.5%. The chain carries TRBV15 and TRBJ2-5; 9 nucleotides agree with TRBD2. The sequence was obtained from a male donor in good health and CMV-seropositive. Material: PBMCs. The CDR3 DNA reads TGTGCCACCGCGGGGGGGCAGCAAGAGACCCAGTACTTC. Its protein is CATAGGQQETQYF.